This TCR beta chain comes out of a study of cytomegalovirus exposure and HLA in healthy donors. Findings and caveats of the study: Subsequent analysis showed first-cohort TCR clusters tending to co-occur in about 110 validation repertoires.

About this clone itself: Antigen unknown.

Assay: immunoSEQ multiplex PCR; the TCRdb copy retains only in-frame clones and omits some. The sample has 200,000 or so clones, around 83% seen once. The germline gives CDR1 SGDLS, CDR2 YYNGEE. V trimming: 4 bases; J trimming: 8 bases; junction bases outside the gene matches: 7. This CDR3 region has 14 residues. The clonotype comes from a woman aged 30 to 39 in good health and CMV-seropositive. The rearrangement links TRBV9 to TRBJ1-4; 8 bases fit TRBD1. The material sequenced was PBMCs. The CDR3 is CASSSGQVGEKLFF. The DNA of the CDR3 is TGTGCCAGCAGCTCGGGACAGGTCGGAGAAAAACTGTTTTTT.